The rows below give T cell receptor beta chains drawn from one sample of a study of blood T cell repertoires in COVID-19. TCRdb keeps only in-frame clones here, not all; method: immunoSEQ multiplex PCR. The data contain more than 90,000 clones, under 90% of them singletons. Material for sequencing was peripheral blood. The receptors derive from a human donor in a cohort sampled during active COVID-19. CDR3s include the opening cysteine and the closing phenylalanine or tryptophan. Fields, in order: V gene, CDR3 length, CDR3 protein.

>TRBV28|15
CASSFRTGSNEKLFF
>TRBV4-3|14
CASSHLQGYQPQHF
>TRBV6-5|14
CASINYPGGSIQYF
>TRBV5-6|16
CASSLRTGVSNQPQHF
>TRBV6-5|15
CASSYSGPRRNEQFF
>TRBV10-2|13
CASSEQGVGGYTF
>TRBV28|14
CASRGTEAPYEQYF
>TRBV24-1|17
CATSATSGGPGYNEQFF
>TRBV5-1|15
CASSLAVGTAGELFF
>TRBV28|14
CASSSRGLADTQYF
>TRBV6-2/TRBV6-3|14
CASSPGTGVETQYF
>TRBV23-1|19
CASSLSGTGEGLPTGELFF
>TRBV28|15
CASTYRDRGNQPQHF
>TRBV13|17
CASSTRDRAKTSSPLHF
>TRBV6-4|14
CASSDSAGGSPLHF
>TRBV6-5|16
CASSYSSDRGAGEQYF
>TRBV10-2|14
CASRDRGVRSPLHF